A selection of T cell receptor beta chains follows, all from one sample in a study of monozygotic twins with inflammatory bowel disease. One entry per CDR3 protein, without DNA, is what TCRdb gives after re-calling the 5' RACE reads. The table lists approximately 300,000 distinct CDR3 sequences. The sample comprised blood. Every receptor here comes from a human donor with ulcerative colitis or Crohn's disease, or a healthy co-twin of an affected twin (not recorded which). Each CDR3 is given with its conserved first and last residue.

v_call: TRBV11-2; j_call: TRBJ1-1; cdr3_length: 14; cdr3_aa: CASSLWGGNTEAFF
v_call: TRBV27; j_call: TRBJ1-6; cdr3_length: 14; cdr3_aa: CASSAGGYNSPLHF
v_call: TRBV27; j_call: TRBJ1-4; cdr3_length: 16; cdr3_aa: CASSFVAGARSGKLFF
v_call: TRBV20-1; j_call: TRBJ1-5; cdr3_length: 15; cdr3_aa: CSARPTGRGNQPQHF
v_call: TRBV12-3/TRBV12-4; j_call: TRBJ1-2; cdr3_length: 12; cdr3_aa: CASSLIGTGYTF
v_call: TRBV5-1; j_call: TRBJ2-7; cdr3_length: 13; cdr3_aa: CASSLDGDYEQYF
v_call: TRBV12-3/TRBV12-4; j_call: TRBJ1-5; cdr3_length: 14; cdr3_aa: CASSIGGSNQPQHF
v_call: TRBV7-2; j_call: TRBJ1-4; cdr3_length: 14; cdr3_aa: CASSFGQGGEKLFF
v_call: TRBV5-1; j_call: TRBJ2-4; cdr3_length: 15; cdr3_aa: CASSQQTGDRNIQYF
v_call: TRBV11-2; j_call: TRBJ2-1; cdr3_length: 17; cdr3_aa: CASSLRSKRGDNNEQFF
v_call: TRBV2; j_call: TRBJ2-6; cdr3_length: 14; cdr3_aa: CASSGRSRADVLTF
v_call: TRBV27; j_call: TRBJ1-5; cdr3_length: 13; cdr3_aa: CASSFQENQPQHF
v_call: TRBV6-2/TRBV6-3; j_call: TRBJ2-7; cdr3_length: 13; cdr3_aa: CASSYPGSHEQYF
v_call: TRBV11-2; j_call: TRBJ2-5; cdr3_length: 14; cdr3_aa: CASRRTGRQETQYF
v_call: TRBV28; j_call: TRBJ2-7; cdr3_length: 15; cdr3_aa: CASSHPMREFYEQYF
v_call: TRBV7-2; j_call: TRBJ2-1; cdr3_length: 13; cdr3_aa: CASSLVLRDEQFF
v_call: TRBV12-3/TRBV12-4; j_call: TRBJ1-2; cdr3_length: 11; cdr3_aa: CASSLAYGYTF
v_call: TRBV5-4; j_call: TRBJ2-2; cdr3_length: 17; cdr3_aa: CASSPATGQLNTGELFF
v_call: TRBV7-2; j_call: TRBJ2-3; cdr3_length: 15; cdr3_aa: CASSPRGVGADTQYF
v_call: TRBV12-3/TRBV12-4; j_call: TRBJ2-5; cdr3_length: 14; cdr3_aa: CASSTAGGASAQYF
v_call: TRBV5-1; j_call: TRBJ2-7; cdr3_length: 13; cdr3_aa: CASSLQGGYEQYF
v_call: TRBV7-8; j_call: TRBJ2-2; cdr3_length: 15; cdr3_aa: CASSVQGAGTGELFF
v_call: TRBV18; j_call: TRBJ2-7; cdr3_length: 13; cdr3_aa: CASLLGTGNEQYF
v_call: TRBV20-1; j_call: TRBJ2-5; cdr3_length: 16; cdr3_aa: CSANKYAGLKQETQYF
v_call: TRBV5-1; j_call: TRBJ2-2; cdr3_length: 15; cdr3_aa: CASSLDDLGTGELFF
v_call: TRBV6-2/TRBV6-3; j_call: TRBJ2-1; cdr3_length: 13; cdr3_aa: CASSSWAGAGKFF
v_call: TRBV7-2; j_call: TRBJ2-7; cdr3_length: 14; cdr3_aa: CASSIAPVDYEQYF
v_call: TRBV29-1; j_call: TRBJ2-7; cdr3_length: 13; cdr3_aa: CSVELQSSYEQYF
v_call: TRBV6-1; j_call: TRBJ2-3; cdr3_length: 15; cdr3_aa: CASSSFRRGTDTQYF
v_call: TRBV20-1; j_call: TRBJ1-5; cdr3_length: 16; cdr3_aa: CSVPGRRGDSNQPQHF
v_call: TRBV5-1; j_call: TRBJ2-1; cdr3_length: 14; cdr3_aa: CASSLAGHNNEQFF
v_call: TRBV6-2/TRBV6-3; j_call: TRBJ2-5; cdr3_length: 20; cdr3_aa: CASSYSLGVAGGPVQETQYF
v_call: TRBV11-2; j_call: TRBJ2-1; cdr3_length: 15; cdr3_aa: CTSSLLAALVYEQFF
v_call: TRBV13; j_call: TRBJ1-1; cdr3_length: 14; cdr3_aa: CASSLDRPNTEAFF
v_call: TRBV6-2/TRBV6-3; j_call: TRBJ2-2; cdr3_length: 16; cdr3_aa: CASSIGQGAYTGELFF
v_call: TRBV7-2; j_call: TRBJ2-5; cdr3_length: 12; cdr3_aa: CASSHTGGTQYF
v_call: TRBV20-1; j_call: TRBJ1-5; cdr3_length: 17; cdr3_aa: CSASGEGTGVGNQPQHF
v_call: TRBV7-2; j_call: TRBJ1-5; cdr3_length: 15; cdr3_aa: CASSLDRGASQPQHF
v_call: TRBV19; j_call: TRBJ1-2; cdr3_length: 13; cdr3_aa: CASKDRRRYGYTF
v_call: TRBV7-2; j_call: TRBJ2-1; cdr3_length: 12; cdr3_aa: CASSLTRYEQFF
v_call: TRBV5-1; j_call: TRBJ2-1; cdr3_length: 14; cdr3_aa: CASSLGTVSDEQFF
v_call: TRBV4-3; j_call: TRBJ2-7; cdr3_length: 14; cdr3_aa: CASSRETGSYEQYF
v_call: TRBV12-3/TRBV12-4; j_call: TRBJ2-2; cdr3_length: 16; cdr3_aa: CASSKGQVANTGELFF
v_call: TRBV29-1; j_call: TRBJ2-1; cdr3_length: 12; cdr3_aa: CSVLQNYNEQFF
v_call: TRBV6-2/TRBV6-3; j_call: TRBJ2-7; cdr3_length: 11; cdr3_aa: CASSYKYEQYF
v_call: TRBV7-2; j_call: TRBJ2-1; cdr3_length: 15; cdr3_aa: CASSPPASGSNEQFF
v_call: TRBV12-3/TRBV12-4; j_call: TRBJ2-1; cdr3_length: 14; cdr3_aa: CASITSLSYNEQFF
v_call: TRBV5-4; j_call: TRBJ2-7; cdr3_length: 17; cdr3_aa: CASSLVAGGGLVYEQYF